Listed here are 20 T cell receptor beta chains from one sample, sequenced in a study of a mutant IDH1 vaccine in newly diagnosed glioma. These receptors' targets are unknown. TCRdb keeps only in-frame clones here, not all; method: immunoSEQ multiplex PCR. The sample lists roughly 30,000 clones, roughly 80% seen once, with 24% in the top ten. The sample's time point: week 5, during vaccination. Each dose delivered 300 ug of mutant IDH1 20-mer peptide subcutaneously with imiquimod. Specimen: PBMCs, collected from a glioma patient whose treatment included an IDH1 peptide vaccine. These receptors originate from a man aged 25-40 years with glioma.

This CDR3 is CASSQDLAGGPGGELFF. As DNA, the CDR3 is TGTGCCAGCAGCCAAGATCTAGCGGGAGGGCCAGGCGGGGAGCTGTTTTTT. V usage is TRBV14 and J usage is TRBJ2-2; 12 positions match TRBD2. Trimming took 0 bases from V and 7 from J; bases not matched to a gene: 6. CDR1 is SGHDN and CDR2 is FVKESK in the germline V gene. The CDR3 spans 17 residues.

The chain combines TRBV6-1 with TRBJ1-4, with D uncertain. The V gene lost 6 bases and the J gene lost 7 bases, with 15 bases spanning the gap. The germline CDR1 and CDR2 sequences are MNHNS and SASEGT. The CDR3 sequence is 14 residues long. CDR3 residues: CASRSGLVSEKLFF. The CDR3, as DNA: TGTGCCAGCAGATCAGGTTTGGTTAGTGAAAAACTGTTTTTT.

V is TRBV7-2 and J is TRBJ1-1; 12 bases match TRBD1. The CDR3 has 18 residues. Germline assignment: CDR1 SGHTA and CDR2 FQGNSA. V gave up 5 bases and J gave up 1 base; unmatched junction bases: 11. The CDR3 DNA is TGTGCCAGCAGCGGCCGGGACAGGGGGCGGTTCAGGAACACTGAAGCTTTCTTT. Translating gives CASSGRDRGRFRNTEAFF. The complete variable domain, with remaining parts taken from reference TRBV7-2 and TRBJ1-1, reads GAGVSQSPSNKVTEKGKDVELRCDPISGHTALYWYRQSLGQGLEFLIYFQGNSAPDKSGLPSDRFSAERTGGSVSTLTIQRTQQEDSAVYLCASSGRDRGRFRNTEAFFGQGTRLTVV.

The chain carries TRBV2 and TRBJ2-7; a weak D match, TRBD2 (6 bases). The CDR3 runs 13 residues. V lost 2 bases and J 3 bases, leaving 8 bases between the germline ends. The germline V gene encodes CDR1 SNHLY and CDR2 FYNNEI. CDR3 protein: CASSERRGYEQYF. The CDR3 nucleotides read TGTGCCAGCAGTGAACGGCGGGGCTACGAGCAGTACTTC.

This sequence joins TRBV5-1 and TRBJ1-5, with 9 bases that match TRBD1. The length of the CDR3 is 15 residues. V shed 5 bases, J shed 0 bases, and the junction held 3 bases outside the gene matches. Germline V gives CDR1 SGHRS, CDR2 YFSETQ. CDR3: CASRPGQGSNQPQHF. Here the CDR3 DNA reads TGCGCCAGCAGGCCGGGACAGGGTAGCAATCAGCCCCAGCATTTT.

The chain couples TRBV27 to TRBJ2-3; D is uncertain. Germline V CDR1 and CDR2: MNHEY, SMNVEV (reference sequence). The V end was cut by 4 bases, the J end by 13 bases, with 15 bases between. The CDR3 contains 12 residues. The CDR3 protein is CASSSPTGREYF. CDR3 nucleotide sequence: TGTGCCAGCAGTTCACCTACTGGTAGGGAGTATTTT.

V is TRBV7-2 and J is TRBJ1-1, with D perhaps TRBD1 (5 bases). The germline V and J ends were trimmed by 1 base and 3 bases, with 12 bases remaining between them. CDR1 SGHTA and CDR2 FQGNSA come from the germline V gene. The CDR3 has 15 amino acids. The chain's CDR3 is CASSLVGVGDTEAFF. CDR3 DNA sequence: TGTGCCAGCAGCTTAGTAGGGGTTGGGGACACTGAAGCTTTCTTT.

This chain joins TRBV4-3 and TRBJ2-5; possible D gene TRBD1, 5 bases. Trimming removed 1 base at V and 5 bases at J, with 32 bases between. The CDR3 sequence is 21 residues long. Germline CDR1 LGHNA, CDR2 YSLEER. CDR3 DNA: TGCGCCAGCAGCCAAGGAATCGAGATCAGGGCAGGAACCTTCGAAGGGGAGACCCAGTACTTC. This gives the protein CASSQGIEIRAGTFEGETQYF.

The V gene is TRBV19, the J gene TRBJ2-7; no definite D call. Trimming took 4 bases from V and 0 from J, leaving 10 bases between them. CDR3 length: 14 residues. Germline values: CDR1 LNHDA, CDR2 SQIVND (reference sequence). CDR3 nucleotide sequence: TGTGCCAGTAGTACAGACGTGAGCTCCTACGAGCAGTACTTC. Its translation: CASSTDVSSYEQYF.

The CDR3 region is CASTPGRGAETQYF. The CDR3 DNA reads as TGTGCCAGCACCCCTGGGAGGGGCGCTGAGACCCAGTACTTC. This chain uses TRBV2 with TRBJ2-5; 7 positions match TRBD2. Germline CDR1 and CDR2: SNHLY and FYNNEI. V shed 7 bases and J 5 bases; nucleotides not matched to a gene: 10. The CDR3 runs to 14 residues.

V gene TRBV5-1 combines with J gene TRBJ2-1; 7 bases agree with TRBD2. This CDR3 is 15 amino acids long. Trimming removed 1 base from V and 2 bases from J; junction bases left unmatched: 3. Germline loops: CDR1 SGHRS, CDR2 YFSETQ. CDR3: CASSLSGGAYNEQFF. The CDR3 nucleotides read TGCGCCAGCAGCTTGTCGGGAGGAGCCTACAATGAGCAGTTCTTC.

J is TRBJ1-3 and V is TRBV6-6, with a tentative D call TRBD1 (6 bases). The germline V gene encodes CDR1 MNHNY and CDR2 SVGAGI (reference sequence). The CDR3 is 15 residues long. Trimming removed 5 bases from V and 4 bases from J, with 15 bases in between. CDR3 in DNA: TGTGCCAGCAGTCCCGGGACAATTAAGGGAAACACCATATATTTT. The encoded protein is CASSPGTIKGNTIYF.

This clone was counted a few times. The junction departs from germline at one end; a sequencing error may be responsible. V gene TRBV5-1 combines with J gene TRBJ2-3; TRBD2 matches at 13 bases. Germline V gene lookup returns CDR1 SGHRS and CDR2 YFSETQ. CDR3 length: 13 residues. The CDR3 sequence is CASSLILAGGPNF. The CDR3 nucleotides are TGCGCCAGCAGCTTGATACTAGCGGGAGGGCCGAATTTT.

In this sample, this clone turned up a few times. The chain links TRBV5-6 to TRBJ1-1, with D unclear. The germline CDR1 and CDR2 sequences are SGHDT and YYEEEE. Trimming pared 0 bases from V and 0 bases from J, leaving 6 bases between. This CDR3 comprises 14 residues. Here the CDR3 DNA reads TGTGCCAGCAGCTTGGTACAGCTGAACACTGAAGCTTTCTTT. It yields the protein CASSLVQLNTEAFF.

The rearrangement links TRBV19 to TRBJ2-7, with 7 bases fitting TRBD1. With 5 bases clipped from V and 4 bases from J, the junction kept 5 bases outside the gene matches. The CDR3 is 13 residues long. The germline gives CDR1 LNHDA, CDR2 SQIVND (reference sequence). The CDR3 reads CASSLGDRYEQYF. The CDR3 nucleotides are TGTGCCAGTAGTTTGGGGGACAGATACGAGCAGTACTTC. Supplemented by reference TRBV19 and TRBJ2-7, the full variable domain reads DGGITQSPKYLFRKEGQNVTLSCEQNLNHDAMYWYRQDPGQGLRLIYYSQIVNDFQKGDIAEGYSVSREKKESFPLTVTSAQKNPTAFYLCASSLGDRYEQYFGPGTRLTVT.

The chain links TRBV5-6 to TRBJ2-5; D might be TRBD1 or TRBD2, each matching 6 bases. The CDR3 totals 15 residues. The V end was cut by 4 bases, the J end by 5 bases, with 18 bases between. The germline CDR1 and CDR2 sequences are SGHDT and YYEEEE. CDR3 DNA sequence: TGTGCCAGCAGCGTTCTCCAACAGGGAGGCGAGACCCAGTACTTC. It translates to CASSVLQQGGETQYF.

This chain links TRBV15 with TRBJ2-5; no clear D. The J call may be faulty, since TRBJ2-7 better matches the DNA end. Germline V gene data show CDR1 as LNHNV and CDR2 as YYDKDF (reference sequence). CDR3 length: 15 amino acids. CDR3 in amino acids: CATSDRARELYEQYF. CDR3 sequence (DNA): TGTGCCACCAGCGACCGGGCCAGAGAGCTTTACGAGCAGTACTTC.

This rearrangement joins TRBV5-1 to TRBJ2-7, with 7 bases lining up with TRBD1. Germline CDR1 SGHRS, CDR2 YFSETQ. This CDR3 has 14 residues. V shed 0 bases, J shed 5 bases, and the junction held 5 bases outside the gene matches. CDR3 nucleotides: TGCGCCAGCAGCTTGGGACAGGGTCGCGACGAGCAGTACTTC. Residues: CASSLGQGRDEQYF.

The gene calls are TRBV2 and TRBJ1-2; D unclear. Trimming removed 2 bases from V and 1 base from J, with 5 bases in between. The CDR3 consists of 13 residues. The germline CDR1 and CDR2 sequences are SNHLY and FYNNEI. This CDR3 reads CASSEQINYGYTF. CDR3 bases: TGTGCCAGCAGTGAACAGATTAACTATGGCTACACCTTC.

The chain recombines TRBV5-6 with TRBJ2-5; 12 positions match TRBD2. This CDR3 has 15 amino acids. Trimming took 4 bases from V and 4 from J; bases not matched to a gene: 5. Germline V gives CDR1 SGHDT, CDR2 YYEEEE. This chain's CDR3 is CASSATSGSGETQYF. The DNA for the CDR3 is TGTGCCAGCAGCGCGACTAGCGGGAGTGGAGAGACCCAGTACTTC.